The clone carrying this T cell receptor beta chain has only one observation. Profiled with immunoSEQ multiplex PCR; TCRdb holds only in-frame clones, not every one. The repertoire holds 200,000 to 250,000 clones, with about 80% as singletons. The CDR3 is 12 amino acids. V dropped 2 bases and J dropped 8 bases, with 7 bases sitting between them. Germline V gene data show CDR1 as SGHTA and CDR2 as FQGNSA. Participant reports of clinical history set cohort assignment. The data originate from a study of blood T cell repertoires in COVID-19. The sequencing sample was made of PBMCs or T cells enriched from blood (not recorded which). The gene calls are TRBV7-2 and TRBJ2-1; D remains ambiguous. This TCR derives from a woman aged 45-60 years who had been exposed to COVID-19. The CDR3 bases are TGTGCCAGCAGCTTAACGCGTTATGAGCAGTTCTTC. Its translation: CASSLTRYEQFF.